This T cell receptor beta chain appears in the sequencing data of a study of blood T cell repertoires in COVID-19. Study summary: The United States, Italy and Spain supplied acute and convalescent COVID-19 samples.

Enrollees, roughly 18 to 95 years old, lived in 25 or so US areas. Which cohort a participant joined came from the clinical history participants gave. Authors' methods: By means of reference gene primer amplification, nucleated cell counts were estimated. The table came from immunoSEQ multiplex PCR; TCRdb's copy has only in-frame clones and leaves some out. Clone size and the V and J calls come from that table; the DNA yielded D and trimming. The repertoire holds around 250,000 clones, 70% to 90% seen once, with about 14% in the top ten. CDR3 length equals 13 residues. CDR1 and CDR2 (germline): SNHLY, FYNNEI. The junction had 4 bases not matched to a gene; V was cut back by 5 bases and J by 4 bases.

V usage is TRBV2 and J usage is TRBJ1-2, with 7 bases matching TRBD1. Sequencing used PBMCs or T cells enriched from blood (not recorded which). The clonotype originates from a man between 18 and 35 years old who had recovered from COVID-19. The CDR3 DNA follows: TGTGCCAGCAGTTTGGGACAGTCCTATGGCTACACCTTC. Translation gives CASSLGQSYGYTF.